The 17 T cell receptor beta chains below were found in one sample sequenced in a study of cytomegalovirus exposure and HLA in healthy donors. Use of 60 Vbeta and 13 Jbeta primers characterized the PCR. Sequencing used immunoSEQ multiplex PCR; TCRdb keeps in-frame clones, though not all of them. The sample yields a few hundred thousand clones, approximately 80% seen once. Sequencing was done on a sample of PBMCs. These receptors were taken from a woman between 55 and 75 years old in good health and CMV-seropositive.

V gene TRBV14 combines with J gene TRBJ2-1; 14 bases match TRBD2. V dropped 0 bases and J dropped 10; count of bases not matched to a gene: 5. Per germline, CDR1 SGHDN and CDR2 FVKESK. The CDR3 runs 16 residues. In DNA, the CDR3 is TGTGCCAGCAGCCAAGAGGCCGGACTAGCGGGAGGCGAGCAGTTCTTC. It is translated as CASSQEAGLAGGEQFF.

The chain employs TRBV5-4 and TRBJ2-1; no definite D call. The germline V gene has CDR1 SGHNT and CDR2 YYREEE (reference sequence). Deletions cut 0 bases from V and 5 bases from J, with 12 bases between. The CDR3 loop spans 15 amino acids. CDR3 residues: CASSLGHGTNNEQFF. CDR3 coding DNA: TGTGCCAGCAGCTTGGGTCACGGTACGAACAATGAGCAGTTCTTC.

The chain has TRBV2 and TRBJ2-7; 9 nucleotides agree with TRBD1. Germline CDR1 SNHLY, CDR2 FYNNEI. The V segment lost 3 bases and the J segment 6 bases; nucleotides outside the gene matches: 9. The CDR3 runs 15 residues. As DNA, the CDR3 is TGTGCCAGCAGTGATATATGGACAGGGGCGGGCGAGCAGTACTTC. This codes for CASSDIWTGAGEQYF.

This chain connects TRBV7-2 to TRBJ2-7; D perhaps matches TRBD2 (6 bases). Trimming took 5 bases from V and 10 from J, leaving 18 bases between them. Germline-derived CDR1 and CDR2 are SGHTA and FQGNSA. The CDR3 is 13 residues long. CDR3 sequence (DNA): TGTGCCAGCAGCCCTCCCGCGGGGCGTAACCAGTACTTC. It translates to CASSPPAGRNQYF.

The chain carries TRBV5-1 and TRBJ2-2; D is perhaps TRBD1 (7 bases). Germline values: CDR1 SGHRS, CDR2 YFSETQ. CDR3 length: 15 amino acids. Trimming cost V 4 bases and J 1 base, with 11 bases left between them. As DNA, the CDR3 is TGCGCCAGCAGCGGAGGGACAGTGAACACCGGGGAGCTGTTTTTT. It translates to CASSGGTVNTGELFF. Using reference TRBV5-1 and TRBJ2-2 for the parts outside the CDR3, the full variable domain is KAGVTQTPRYLIKTRGQQVTLSCSPISGHRSVSWYQQTPGQGLQFLFEYFSETQRNKGNFPGRFSGRQFSNSRSEMNVSTLELGDSALYLCASSGGTVNTGELFFGEGSRLTVL.

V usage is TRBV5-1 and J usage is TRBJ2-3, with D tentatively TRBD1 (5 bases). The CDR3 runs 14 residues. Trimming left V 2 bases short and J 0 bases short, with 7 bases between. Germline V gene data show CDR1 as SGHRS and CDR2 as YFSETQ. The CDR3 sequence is CASSLYRSTDTQYF. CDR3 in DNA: TGCGCCAGCAGCTTATACAGGAGCACAGATACGCAGTATTTT.

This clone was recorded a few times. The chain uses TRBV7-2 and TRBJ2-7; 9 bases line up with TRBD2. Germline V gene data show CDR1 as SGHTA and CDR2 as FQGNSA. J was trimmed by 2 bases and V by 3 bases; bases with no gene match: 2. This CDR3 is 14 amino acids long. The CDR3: CASSFLAGTYEQYF. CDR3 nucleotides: TGTGCCAGCAGCTTCCTAGCGGGGACCTACGAGCAGTACTTC.

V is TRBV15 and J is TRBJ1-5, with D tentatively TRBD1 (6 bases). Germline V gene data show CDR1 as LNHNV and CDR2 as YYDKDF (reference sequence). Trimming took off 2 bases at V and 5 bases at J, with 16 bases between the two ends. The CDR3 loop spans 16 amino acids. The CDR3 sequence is CATSRRGQRGHQPQHF. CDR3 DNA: TGTGCCACCAGCAGACGCGGACAGAGGGGCCATCAGCCCCAGCATTTT.

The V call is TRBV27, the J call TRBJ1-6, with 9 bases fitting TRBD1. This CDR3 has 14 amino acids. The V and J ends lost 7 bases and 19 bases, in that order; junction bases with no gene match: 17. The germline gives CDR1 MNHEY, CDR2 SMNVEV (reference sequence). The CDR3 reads CASTTGTGLGTGHF. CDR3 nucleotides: TGTGCCAGCACCACCGGGACAGGGTTAGGGACGGGACACTTT.

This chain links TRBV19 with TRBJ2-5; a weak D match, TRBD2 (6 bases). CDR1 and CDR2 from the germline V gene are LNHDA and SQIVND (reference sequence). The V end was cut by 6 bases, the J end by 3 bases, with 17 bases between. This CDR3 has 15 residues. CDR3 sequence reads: CASSLHPGVKETQYF. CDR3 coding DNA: TGTGCCAGTAGCTTACATCCGGGAGTTAAAGAGACCCAGTACTTC.

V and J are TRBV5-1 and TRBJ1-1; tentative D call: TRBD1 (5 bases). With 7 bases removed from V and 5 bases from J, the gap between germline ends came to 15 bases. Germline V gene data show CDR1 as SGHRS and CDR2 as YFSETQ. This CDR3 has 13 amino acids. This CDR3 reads CASRYLGGTEAFF. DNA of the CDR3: TGCGCCAGCCGCTACCTGGGGGGTACTGAAGCTTTCTTT.

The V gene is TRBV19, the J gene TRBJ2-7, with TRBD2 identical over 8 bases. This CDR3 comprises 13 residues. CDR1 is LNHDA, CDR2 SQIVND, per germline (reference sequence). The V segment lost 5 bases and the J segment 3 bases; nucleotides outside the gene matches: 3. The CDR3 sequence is CASSREGLYEQYF. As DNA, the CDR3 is TGTGCCAGTAGTCGGGAGGGCCTCTACGAGCAGTACTTC.

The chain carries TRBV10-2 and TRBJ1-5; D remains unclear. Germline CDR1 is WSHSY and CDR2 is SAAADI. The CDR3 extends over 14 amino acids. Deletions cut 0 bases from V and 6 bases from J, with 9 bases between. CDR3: CASSESNRVQPQHF. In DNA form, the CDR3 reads TGCGCCAGCAGTGAGTCGAACCGGGTTCAGCCCCAGCATTTT.

CDR3 amino acids: CASSSQQGAGGYTF. Here the CDR3 DNA reads TGCGCCAGCAGCTCCCAACAGGGGGCGGGGGGCTACACCTTC. J is TRBJ1-2 and V is TRBV5-1, with 9 bases matching TRBD1. Germline CDR1 SGHRS, CDR2 YFSETQ. V was clipped by 3 bases and J by 8 bases; unmatched bases: 8. This CDR3 is 14 amino acids long.

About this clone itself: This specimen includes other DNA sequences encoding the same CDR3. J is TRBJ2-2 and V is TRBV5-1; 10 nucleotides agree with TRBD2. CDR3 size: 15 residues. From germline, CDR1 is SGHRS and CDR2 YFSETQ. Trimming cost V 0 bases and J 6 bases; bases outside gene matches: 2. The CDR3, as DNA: TGCGCCAGCAGCTTGGCGCTAGCGGGAGCCGGGGAGCTGTTTTTT. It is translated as CASSLALAGAGELFF.

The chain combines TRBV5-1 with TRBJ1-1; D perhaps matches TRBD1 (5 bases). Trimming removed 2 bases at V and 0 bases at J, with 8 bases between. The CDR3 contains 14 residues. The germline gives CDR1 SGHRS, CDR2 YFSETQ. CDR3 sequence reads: CASSFGGVNTEAFF. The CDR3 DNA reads TGCGCCAGCAGCTTCGGGGGGGTGAACACTGAAGCTTTCTTT.

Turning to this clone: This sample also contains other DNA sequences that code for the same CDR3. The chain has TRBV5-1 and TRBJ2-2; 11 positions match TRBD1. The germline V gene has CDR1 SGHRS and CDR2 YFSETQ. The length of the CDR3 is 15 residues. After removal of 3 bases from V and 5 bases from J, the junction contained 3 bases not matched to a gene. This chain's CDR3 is CASSSGQGDTGELFF. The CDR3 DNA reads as TGCGCCAGCAGCTCGGGACAGGGGGATACCGGGGAGCTGTTTTTT.